There are a few counts of the clone carrying this T cell receptor beta chain. A second roughly 6 to 12 cycle PCR used barcoded and J-beta primers. A tag from a template-switch adaptor with 12 random nucleotides marked each cDNA molecule. Per sample, CDR3-containing paired-end reads numbered at least 2.5 million. One entry per CDR3 protein, called by TCRdb with MiXCR from the 5' RACE reads. Here the sample spans 800,000 to 950,000 distinct CDR3 sequences, around 34% being singletons. This sample was taken from a study of blood T cells in healthy people across ages. Study-wide context: There was about one barcoded beta molecule captured by template switching per two T cells.

The V gene lost 5 bases and the J gene lost 6 bases, with 19 bases spanning the gap. CDR1 ENHRY and CDR2 SYGVKD come from the germline V gene. The CDR3 covers 16 residues. It was approximately 10 milliliters of peripheral blood that were drawn from each donor. The V gene is TRBV10-3, the J gene TRBJ1-4, with D tentatively TRBD1 (5 bases). This sequence originates from a man aged 18 to 30 in good health. Sequenced input: blood. The CDR3 loop is CAISPFGGQTDEKLFF. The CDR3, as DNA: TGTGCCATCAGTCCATTCGGGGGTCAAACGGATGAAAAACTGTTTTTT.